The 21 T cell receptor beta chains listed next were all sequenced from one sample in a study of cytomegalovirus exposure and HLA in healthy donors. Vbeta (60) and Jbeta (13) primers were used in the PCR. Clones were sequenced by immunoSEQ multiplex PCR, and TCRdb holds only the in-frame ones, with some missing. Among some 89,000 clones, around 85% were seen once, and the ten largest hold 6.5% to 9%. Sequenced sample: PBMCs. Receptors originate from a man aged 40-50 years in good health and CMV-seropositive.

The rearrangement joins TRBV7-2 to TRBJ2-3, with 7 bases matching TRBD1. CDR3 size: 15 residues. CDR1 and CDR2 (germline): SGHTA, FQGNSA. Unmatched junction bases numbered 11, after V lost 5 bases and J lost 6 bases. The CDR3 DNA is TGTGCCAGCAGCACCCGGACAGGAATTGCGGATACGCAGTATTTT. Translated, it gives CASSTRTGIADTQYF.

This clone was seen only once. This sequence joins TRBV11-1 and TRBJ2-7; 7 positions agree with TRBD1. The germline gives CDR1 SGHAT, CDR2 FQDESV (reference sequence). Trimming cost V 5 bases and J 5 bases; bases outside gene matches: 12. The CDR3 has 15 amino acids. The CDR3 region is CASSPPDRVGDEQYF. In nucleotides, the CDR3 is TGTGCCAGCAGCCCCCCCGACAGGGTCGGAGACGAGCAGTACTTC.

In nucleotides, the CDR3 is TGTGCCAGCTCACCACCTTCAGGGGGCTTGGCAGATACGCAGTATTTT. Translated: CASSPPSGGLADTQYF. The V and J genes are TRBV18 and TRBJ2-3; 8 bases agree with TRBD1. J gave up 4 bases and V 0 bases, and 6 bases lay outside the gene matches. The CDR3 contains 16 residues. The V gene's germline CDR1 is KGHSH and CDR2 LQKENI.

The chain carries TRBV23-1 and TRBJ2-7; TRBD1 is a possible D gene (6 bases). TRBV23-1 is labeled an ORF, and its function is uncertain. The CDR3 length is 16 residues. The V and J ends lost 8 bases and 0 bases respectively, with 20 bases between them. The CDR3, as DNA: TGCGCCAGCGGACGGTCAGGGGCCGTTAGCTCCTACGAGCAGTACTTC. It encodes CASGRSGAVSSYEQYF.

The V gene is TRBV11-2, the J gene TRBJ1-2; 8 nucleotides line up with TRBD1. V lost 6 bases and J lost 5; bases outside the gene matches: 14. CDR3 size: 16 residues. Germline loops: CDR1 SGHAT, CDR2 FQNNGV. Here the CDR3 reads CASSFPGTGKNYGYTF. CDR3 sequence (DNA): TGTGCCAGCAGTTTCCCCGGGACAGGAAAAAATTATGGCTACACCTTC. Complete variable domain (other parts from reference TRBV11-2 and TRBJ1-2): EAGVAQSPRYKIIEKRQSVAFWCNPISGHATLYWYQQILGQGPKLLIQFQNNGVVDDSQLPKDRFSAERLKGVDSTLKIQPAKLEDSAVYLCASSFPGTGKNYGYTFGSGTRLTVV.

This clone was found a few times. This chain joins TRBV5-1 and TRBJ2-7, with D possibly being TRBD2 (6 bases). Per germline, CDR1 SGHRS and CDR2 YFSETQ. The CDR3 sequence is 14 residues long. Trimming took 2 bases from V and 1 from J, leaving 10 bases between them. The CDR3 loop is CASSLSGVSYEQYF. The CDR3 nucleotides are TGCGCCAGCAGCTTATCGGGGGTATCCTACGAGCAGTACTTC. The full variable domain, in which reference TRBV5-1 and TRBJ2-7 provide the parts outside the CDR3, is KAGVTQTPRYLIKTRGQQVTLSCSPISGHRSVSWYQQTPGQGLQFLFEYFSETQRNKGNFPGRFSGRQFSNSRSEMNVSTLELGDSALYLCASSLSGVSYEQYFGPGTRLTVT.

A single count supports this clone. Compared with germline, one end of the junction differs, possibly owing to a read error. The CDR3 here is CASSAQDNEKLFF. The CDR3 DNA sequence: TGTGCCAGCAGTGCCCAGGATAATGAAAAACTGTTTTTT. The rearrangement links TRBV10-3 to TRBJ1-4; D remains ambiguous. CDR3 length equals 13 residues. Germline V gives CDR1 ENHRY, CDR2 SYGVKD.

The chain carries TRBV27 and TRBJ2-3; no clear D gene. The V and J ends lost 6 bases and 1 base respectively, with 8 bases between them. The germline gives CDR1 MNHEY, CDR2 SMNVEV (reference sequence). The CDR3 totals 13 residues. In DNA form, the CDR3 reads TGTGCCAGCAGGGTCAGGCGCACAGATACGCAGTATTTT. Translated: CASRVRRTDTQYF.

A word on this clone: At one end the junction does not follow the germline gene, possibly because of a read error. Other DNA sequences within the sample encode an identical CDR3. The J gene is TRBJ1-6, the V gene TRBV7-9, with 11 bases lining up with TRBD1. Germline V gene sequence: CDR1 SEHNR, CDR2 FQNEAQ (reference sequence). The CDR3 is 16 amino acids. The CDR3 coding sequence is TGCGCCAGCAGCTCCGGGACAGGGGGCTATAATTCACCCCTCCACTTT. It codes for CASSSGTGGYNSPLHF.

The rearrangement joins TRBV6-6 to TRBJ1-6; 9 bases fit TRBD1. The CDR3 sequence is 14 residues long. Trimming cost V 5 bases and J 10 bases; bases outside gene matches: 6. Germline values: CDR1 MNHNY, CDR2 SVGAGI (reference sequence). The CDR3 sequence: CASSDGTGSSPLHF. DNA of the CDR3: TGTGCCAGCAGTGACGGGACAGGGAGCTCACCCCTCCACTTT.

On this clone: Other DNA sequences in the sample encode the same CDR3. The chain links TRBV18 to TRBJ2-3, with D possibly being TRBD1 (5 bases). V lost 2 bases and J lost 3, with 15 bases in between. Germline-derived CDR1 and CDR2 are KGHSH and LQKENI. CDR3 size: 16 residues. The CDR3 here is CASSPSAGRSTDTQYF. The CDR3 DNA sequence: TGTGCCAGCTCACCAAGCGCAGGGCGGAGTACAGATACGCAGTATTTT.

The rearrangement links TRBV5-1 to TRBJ2-5; 9 nucleotides align to TRBD2. This CDR3 spans 14 amino acids. Germline-derived CDR1 and CDR2 are SGHRS and YFSETQ. V lost 5 bases, J lost 5 bases, and 7 bases stayed unmatched. Written as DNA, the CDR3 is TGCGCCAGCAGACTGGCGGGGGGGCGGGAGACCCAGTACTTC. Its protein is CASRLAGGRETQYF.

The chain links TRBV9 to TRBJ1-2, with 8 bases that match TRBD1. The CDR3 has 14 amino acids. The V gene end was trimmed by 3 bases and the J gene end by 8 bases; junction bases not matched to a gene: 9. Germline V gives CDR1 SGDLS, CDR2 YYNGEE. As DNA, the CDR3 is TGTGCCAGCAGCGCCGCGGACAGGGCTCAAGGCTACACCTTC. Its protein product is CASSAADRAQGYTF. The full variable domain, completed using reference TRBV9 and TRBJ1-2, is DSGVTQTPKHLITATGQRVTLRCSPRSGDLSVYWYQQSLDQGLQFLIQYYNGEERAKGNILERFSAQQFPDLHSELNLSSLELGDSALYFCASSAADRAQGYTFGSGTRLTVV.

The rearrangement links TRBV7-3 to TRBJ2-1; TRBD2 matches 12 bases. Germline CDR1 is SGHTA and CDR2 is FQGTGA. V lost 5 bases, J lost 10 bases, and 6 bases stayed unmatched. The CDR3 covers 14 residues. CDR3 bases: TGTGCCAGCAGCCGGACTAGCGGGATTCGCGAGCAGTTCTTC. This encodes CASSRTSGIREQFF. Combining the CDR3 with reference TRBV7-3 and TRBJ2-1 gives the whole variable domain GAGVSQTPSNKVTEKGKYVELRCDPISGHTALYWYRQSLGQGPEFLIYFQGTGAADDSGLPNDRFFAVRPEGSVSTLKIQRTERGDSAVYLCASSRTSGIREQFFGPGTRLTVL.

The V and J genes are TRBV4-1 and TRBJ1-5; D gene unclear. Germline assignment: CDR1 MGHRA and CDR2 YSYEKL. V gave up 0 bases and J gave up 2 bases, with 8 bases separating them. The CDR3 has 15 amino acids. The CDR3 spells CASSQDPTGNQPQHF. Here the CDR3 DNA reads TGCGCCAGCAGCCAAGATCCCACGGGCAATCAGCCCCAGCATTTT.

This chain connects TRBV5-1 to TRBJ2-1, with 12 bases identical to TRBD2. The J segment lost 5 bases and the V segment lost 5 bases, leaving 5 bases of the junction unmatched. Germline CDR1 reads SGHRS; CDR2 reads YFSETQ. CDR3 length equals 15 residues. The CDR3 spells CASRSRLAGDNEQFF. The CDR3 DNA follows: TGCGCCAGCAGATCCCGACTAGCGGGGGACAATGAGCAGTTCTTC.

The CDR3 DNA sequence: TGTGCCAGCAGCTTAGGAGGGACGGGAGTGCTAGATACGCAGTATTTT. Its translation: CASSLGGTGVLDTQYF. The chain has TRBV7-6 and TRBJ2-3; perhaps TRBD2 as D (6 bases). The V gene lost 1 base and the J gene lost 5 bases, with 16 bases spanning the gap. Germline loops: CDR1 SGHVS, CDR2 FNYEAQ. The CDR3 totals 16 residues.

V and J are TRBV10-2 and TRBJ1-2; possible D gene TRBD1, 6 bases. CDR1 is WSHSY, CDR2 SAAADI, per germline. Trimming pared 10 bases from V and 8 bases from J, leaving 17 bases between. The CDR3 length is 12 residues. Here the CDR3 DNA reads TGCGCCACCAAACAAGGGGACATCGGCTACACCTTC. This sequence encodes CATKQGDIGYTF.

V gene TRBV7-9 combines with J gene TRBJ1-1; tentatively, D is TRBD1 (6 bases). Germline V lookup: CDR1 SEHNR, CDR2 FQNEAQ (reference sequence). V lost 5 bases and J lost 8, with 21 bases in between. The CDR3 extends over 15 amino acids. DNA of the CDR3: TGTGCCAGCAGCCCTGACAGGCCTAAGAGCCGAGAAGCTTTCTTT. Residues: CASSPDRPKSREAFF.

This clone is a singleton in its sample. CDR3 residues: CASKMVQATGELFF. The CDR3 bases are TGCGCCAGCAAGATGGTACAGGCCACCGGGGAGCTGTTTTTT. This chain joins TRBV5-1 and TRBJ2-2, with D possibly TRBD1 on 5 matching bases. The germline V and J ends were trimmed by 6 bases and 4 bases, with 13 bases remaining between them. The CDR3 runs to 14 residues. CDR1 and CDR2 (germline): SGHRS, YFSETQ.

This rearrangement joins TRBV27 to TRBJ1-2; 8 nucleotides match TRBD1. This CDR3 has 13 residues. Per the germline V gene, CDR1 is MNHEY and CDR2 is SMNVEV (reference sequence). V trimming: 6 bases; J trimming: 7 bases; junction bases outside the gene matches: 7. The CDR3 DNA reads TGTGCCAGCAGCCCCAGGGGGCGTTGTGGCTACACCTTC. Translating it yields CASSPRGRCGYTF.